Many counts were recorded for the clone carrying this T cell receptor (beta chain). The target antigen is unknown. The study included ophthalmopathy patients with Clinical Activity Score at least 3, NOSPECS grade at least 4 and duration under 3 months. This specimen comes from a study of T cells in Graves' hyperthyroidism and ophthalmopathy. General study findings and limits: The model predicted ophthalmopathy a median around six months before onset.

TCR beta CDR3 region amplification was performed from RNA transcripts. HTBI primers were the set used in a first-round RT-PCR of the TCR CDR3. Each CDR3 protein gets one entry after TCRdb re-called the multiplex PCR reads with MiXCR. The table has 450,000 to 650,000 distinct CDR3 sequences, under 20% seen once; the top ten hold 17%. The CDR3 consists of 18 residues. Germline lookup yields CDR1 SGHRS and CDR2 YFSETQ. The V and J ends lost 1 base and 0 bases, in that order; junction bases with no gene match: 9. The rearrangement joins TRBV5-1 to TRBJ2-3; 9 bases match TRBD2. The sequence came from a young woman with Graves' ophthalmopathy. Specimen: blood. The CDR3 loop reads CASSLYPGLASSTDTQYF. The CDR3 DNA is TGCGCCAGCAGCTTGTACCCGGGACTAGCTTCTAGCACAGATACGCAGTATTTT.